This T cell receptor beta chain was observed in a study of vaccination effects on CD4 cells after COVID-19. Study-level points and caveats: After vaccination of healthy people, only 1 of 255 vaccine-induced clones cross-reacted with common cold coronaviruses.

Profiling relied on immunoSEQ multiplex PCR, and the TCRdb table lists in-frame clones only, not all of them. The table records around 69,000 clones, about 67% of them present only once. The table lists this clone with a few counts. Its antigen is unknown. After expansion with viral peptide pools in the ViraFEST assay, antigen-specific CD4+ T cells were sequenced. Culture proceeded for 9 to 11 days, and CD4+ T cells were then isolated. Two doses of either BNT162b2 or mRNA-1273 were given to each participant. The healthy vaccine recipients, who had no prior SARS-CoV-2 infection, showed negative nucleocapsid antibodies. They grew a few million PBMC in each well, adding 10 IU/ml IL-2 and roughly 9.3 ug/ml peptides. Both day 3 and day 7 saw half the medium replaced with IL-2 medium. Trimming took off 5 bases at V and 2 bases at J, with 10 bases between the two ends. This CDR3 has 13 amino acids. The germline gives CDR1 SNHLY, CDR2 FYNNEI.

The TCR sequence derives from a human donor who received a COVID-19 vaccine. The V call is TRBV2, the J call TRBJ2-7; tentatively, D is TRBD1 (6 bases). The specimen was CD4+ T cells from PBMCs cultured with HCoV-229E spike peptides, collected after COVID-19 vaccination. CDR3 protein: CASSFDRTYEQYV. CDR3 bases: TGTGCCAGCAGTTTTGACAGGACCTACGAGCAGTACGTC.